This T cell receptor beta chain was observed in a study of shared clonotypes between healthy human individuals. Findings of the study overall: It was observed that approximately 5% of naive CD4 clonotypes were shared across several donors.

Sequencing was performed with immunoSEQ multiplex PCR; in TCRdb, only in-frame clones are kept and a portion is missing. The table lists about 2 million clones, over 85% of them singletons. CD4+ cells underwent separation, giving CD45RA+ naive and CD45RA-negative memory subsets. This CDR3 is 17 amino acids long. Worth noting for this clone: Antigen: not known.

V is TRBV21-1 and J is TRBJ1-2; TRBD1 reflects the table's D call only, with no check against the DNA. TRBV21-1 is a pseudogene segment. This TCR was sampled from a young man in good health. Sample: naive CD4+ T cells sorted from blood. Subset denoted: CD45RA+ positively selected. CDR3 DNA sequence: TGTGCCAGCAGCAAAGCACATAAAGACAGGGTGTACTATGGCTACACCTTC. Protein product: CASSKAHKDRVYYGYTF.